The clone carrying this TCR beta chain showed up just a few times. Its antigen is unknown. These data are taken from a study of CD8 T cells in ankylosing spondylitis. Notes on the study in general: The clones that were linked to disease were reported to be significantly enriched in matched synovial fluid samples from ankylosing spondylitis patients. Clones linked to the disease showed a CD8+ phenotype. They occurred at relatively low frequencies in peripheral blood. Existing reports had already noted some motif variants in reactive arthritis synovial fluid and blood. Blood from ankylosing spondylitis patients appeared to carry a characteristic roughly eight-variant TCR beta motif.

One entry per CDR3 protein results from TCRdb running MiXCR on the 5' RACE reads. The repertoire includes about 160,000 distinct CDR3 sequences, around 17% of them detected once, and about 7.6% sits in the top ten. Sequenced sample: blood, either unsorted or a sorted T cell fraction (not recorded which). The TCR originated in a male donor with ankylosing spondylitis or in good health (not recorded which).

The CDR3 bases are TGTGCCAGCAGTTACTCGGTTCCGGGAGGGCCGGGAAATGAGCAGTTCTTC. As protein: CASSYSVPGGPGNEQFF. The genes are TRBV6-5 and TRBJ2-1; 8 bases are a match to TRBD2. This CDR3 is 17 amino acids long. Germline V gives CDR1 MNHEY, CDR2 SVGAGI. The junction had 11 bases not matched to a gene; V was cut back by 0 bases and J by 7 bases.